This T cell receptor (beta chain) was sequenced for a study of a mutant IDH1 vaccine in newly diagnosed glioma. About the study: Treated patients, averaging around 40 years, were roughly 62% male and about 38% female. Overall study findings and caveats: Variations in leading peripheral T cell clonotypes appeared to have no connection with pseudoprogression.

The CDR3 runs 14 residues. V lost 4 bases and J 0 bases, leaving 11 bases between the germline ends. CDR1 and CDR2 from the germline V gene are SGDLS and YYNGEE. Described time point: week 23, last vaccination. Topical imiquimod was applied with each vaccine dose, which held 300 ug of mutant IDH1 20-mer peptide. A note on this clone: Its antigen is as yet unknown.

Profiled with immunoSEQ multiplex PCR; TCRdb holds only in-frame clones, not every one. The table shows 45,000 to 65,000 clones, with approximately 78% occurring only once. This clonotype was sampled from a woman aged 40 to 50 with glioma. Some clones in this sample may be carry-over from other donors' samples. The chain joins TRBV9 to TRBJ2-7, with unresolved D. Sample: PBMCs, taken from a glioma patient whose treatment included an IDH1 peptide vaccine. The CDR3 DNA reads TGTGCCAGCAGCCCGACAAGTAACTCCTACGAGCAGTACTTC. This codes for CASSPTSNSYEQYF.